Each of the 24 T cell receptor beta chains below was sequenced from the same sample in a study of OX40 agonist ivuxolimab in advanced cancers. Produced via immunoSEQ multiplex PCR; TCRdb's table is partial and in-frame only. The table records about 50,000 clones, around 90% of them present only once. This sample comprised CD4+ or CD8+ T cells sorted from blood, obtained in a trial of the OX40 agonist ivuxolimab. All receptors come from an adult with an advanced solid tumor such as melanoma, head and neck, liver or kidney cancer.

CDR3 protein: CASSLRAGSGTGELFF. CDR3 in DNA: TGTGCCAGCAGCTTACGGGCAGGGTCTGGCACCGGGGAGCTGTTTTTT. The rearrangement links TRBV7-3 to TRBJ2-2, with D perhaps TRBD1 (5 bases). The length of the CDR3 is 16 residues. V was cut by 2 bases and J by 4 bases, with 14 bases left in between. In germline, CDR1 is SGHTA, CDR2 FQGTGA.

This chain connects TRBV19 to TRBJ2-3; D may be TRBD2 (7 bases). The CDR3 runs 14 residues. Trimming took 3 bases from V and 7 from J, leaving 14 bases between them. From germline, CDR1 is LNHDA and CDR2 SQIVND (reference sequence). CDR3 DNA: TGTGCCAGTAGTATTGGGGGGGGCGCATATACGCAGTATTTT. This gives the protein CASSIGGGAYTQYF.

This clone was observed a handful of times. The chain employs TRBV19 and TRBJ2-7; no clear D. Trimming removed 6 bases from V and 6 bases from J, with 21 bases in between. CDR1 is LNHDA, CDR2 SQIVND, per germline (reference sequence). The CDR3 spans 15 residues. The CDR3 region is CASRQAHFWVGEQYF. The CDR3, as DNA: TGTGCCAGTAGACAAGCGCATTTTTGGGTCGGCGAGCAGTACTTC.

This chain links TRBV6-5 with TRBJ2-7; TRBD2 agrees at 14 bases. With 6 bases clipped from V and 7 bases from J, the junction kept 5 bases outside the gene matches. CDR3 size: 14 residues. Germline values: CDR1 MNHEY, CDR2 SVGAGI. As DNA, the CDR3 is TGTGCCAGCAGCTCGACTAGCGGGAGGGGTGAGCAGTACTTC. As protein: CASSSTSGRGEQYF.

This rearrangement joins TRBV6-6 to TRBJ1-1; TRBD1 aligns across 8 bases. Unmatched junction bases numbered 8, after V lost 6 bases and J lost 5 bases. Germline lookup yields CDR1 MNHNY and CDR2 SVGAGI (reference sequence). There are 14 residues in the CDR3. The CDR3 nucleotides read TGTGCCAGCAGCTTTCAGGGGGCACGGACTGAAGCTTTCTTT. Protein: CASSFQGARTEAFF.

This chain's CDR3 is CASSPSLGLTSSYNEQFF. The CDR3 bases are TGTGCCAGCTCACCAAGTTTGGGGTTAACCAGCTCCTACAATGAGCAGTTCTTC. The J gene is TRBJ2-1, the V gene TRBV18; D is ambiguous. The V gene lost 2 bases and the J gene lost 0 bases, with 17 bases spanning the gap. CDR1 is KGHSH and CDR2 is LQKENI in the germline V gene. The CDR3 loop spans 18 amino acids.

The rearrangement links TRBV19 to TRBJ1-1; D call uncertain. CDR3 length: 15 amino acids. Germline V lookup: CDR1 LNHDA, CDR2 SQIVND (reference sequence). The V and J ends lost 4 bases and 1 base respectively, with 13 bases between them. The CDR3 nucleotides are TGTGCCAGTAGTACCCCCCGTCGGGGGAACACTGAAGCTTTCTTT. Protein sequence: CASSTPRRGNTEAFF.

The chain has TRBV5-1 and TRBJ2-3; tentatively, D is TRBD2 (6 bases). The CDR3 covers 11 residues. In germline, CDR1 is SGHRS, CDR2 YFSETQ. V lost 1 base and J 14 bases, leaving 11 bases between the germline ends. The CDR3 loop is CASSLRGRWYF. The CDR3 DNA reads as TGCGCCAGCAGCTTGCGTGGGAGGTGGTATTTT.

V gene TRBV10-3 combines with J gene TRBJ2-1; D is ambiguous. The CDR3 length is 13 residues. With 4 bases removed from V and 3 bases from J, the gap between germline ends came to 7 bases. Germline CDR1 reads ENHRY; CDR2 reads SYGVKD. The CDR3 DNA sequence: TGTGCCATCAGTGGTGGGGTCTACAATGAGCAGTTCTTC. Translating it yields CAISGGVYNEQFF.

This chain joins TRBV25-1 and TRBJ1-2, with D hard to call. Germline lookup yields CDR1 MGHDK and CDR2 SYGVNS. The CDR3 runs to 13 residues. The germline V and J ends were trimmed by 6 bases and 9 bases, with 17 bases remaining between them. CDR3 sequence reads: CASSVDGDRSYTF. Written as DNA, the CDR3 is TGTGCCAGCAGCGTCGATGGTGACCGGAGCTACACCTTC.

The J gene is TRBJ1-5, the V gene TRBV11-2; weak D call: TRBD1 (5 bases). The CDR3 has 13 residues. Germline V lookup: CDR1 SGHAT, CDR2 FQNNGV. Trimming shortened V by 3 bases and J by 7 bases, and 10 bases separated the two germline ends. The CDR3 nucleotides read TGTGCCAGCAGCTTGGCCGGGGGGCAGCCCCAGCATTTT. This encodes CASSLAGGQPQHF. Full variable domain (remainder filled in from reference TRBV11-2 and TRBJ1-5): EAGVAQSPRYKIIEKRQSVAFWCNPISGHATLYWYQQILGQGPKLLIQFQNNGVVDDSQLPKDRFSAERLKGVDSTLKIQPAKLEDSAVYLCASSLAGGQPQHFGDGTRLSIL.

This rearrangement joins TRBV7-2 to TRBJ2-1, with no clear D. This CDR3 has 12 amino acids. The V and J ends lost 2 bases and 8 bases respectively, with 7 bases between them. Germline assignment: CDR1 SGHTA and CDR2 FQGNSA. The CDR3 bases are TGTGCCAGCAGCTTACGTATGGATGAGCAGTTCTTC. Its protein is CASSLRMDEQFF.

This CDR3 is CASSPHVGWGYTF. The CDR3 DNA reads as TGTGCCAGCAGCCCACACGTAGGGTGGGGCTACACCTTC. The chain recombines TRBV14 with TRBJ1-2; D gene unclear. Germline V CDR1 and CDR2: SGHDN, FVKESK. The germline V and J ends were trimmed by 4 bases and 8 bases, with 14 bases remaining between them. CDR3 size: 13 residues.

The rearrangement links TRBV7-3 to TRBJ2-1; 10 positions match TRBD2. The CDR3 runs to 18 residues. Per the germline V gene, CDR1 is SGHTA and CDR2 is FQGTGA. Trimming removed 3 bases from V and 4 bases from J; junction bases left unmatched: 12. CDR3 protein: CASSLRGAAGGYYNEQFF. In DNA form, the CDR3 reads TGTGCCAGCAGCTTGAGGGGGGCAGCGGGAGGGTATTACAATGAGCAGTTCTTC.

The chain recombines TRBV5-6 with TRBJ2-7; 14 bases fit TRBD2. CDR3 length: 15 amino acids. V shed 2 bases and J 5 bases; nucleotides not matched to a gene: 3. Per the germline V gene, CDR1 is SGHDT and CDR2 is YYEEEE. For the CDR3, the DNA is TGTGCCAGCAGCTTCGGGACTAGCGGGAGTAACGAGCAGTACTTC. Protein sequence: CASSFGTSGSNEQYF.

The chain carries TRBV11-2 and TRBJ1-3; D possibly corresponds to TRBD1 (5 bases). Trimming took 0 bases from V and 0 from J, leaving 9 bases between them. CDR3 length equals 16 residues. The germline V gene has CDR1 SGHAT and CDR2 FQNNGV. CDR3 DNA sequence: TGTGCCAGCAGCTTAGAGGGGGGTTTCTCTGGAAACACCATATATTTT. This encodes CASSLEGGFSGNTIYF.

The chain employs TRBV2 and TRBJ2-7; a possible D gene is TRBD1 (5 bases). CDR1 SNHLY and CDR2 FYNNEI come from the germline V gene. Trimming stripped 6 bases from V and 5 bases from J, with 11 bases between. The CDR3 contains 12 residues. Written as DNA, the CDR3 is TGTGCCAGCAGCGCTAGGACAAACGAGCAGTACTTC. Translated: CASSARTNEQYF.

V is TRBV19 and J is TRBJ1-2; 11 bases agree with TRBD1. The junction had 2 bases not matched to a gene; V was cut back by 3 bases and J by 5 bases. The CDR3 contains 14 residues. Germline V gene sequence: CDR1 LNHDA, CDR2 SQIVND (reference sequence). The CDR3 sequence: CASSMGTGGYGYTF. CDR3 nucleotide sequence: TGTGCCAGTAGTATGGGGACAGGGGGTTATGGCTACACCTTC.

The count of this clone is one. This chain links TRBV7-2 with TRBJ2-7; no clear D gene. CDR1 and CDR2 (germline): SGHTA, FQGNSA. This CDR3 spans 12 amino acids. V shed 2 bases and J shed 4 bases, with 6 bases lying between them. The CDR3 DNA sequence: TGTGCCAGCAGCTTAACAGCATACGAGCAGTACTTC. This codes for CASSLTAYEQYF.

J is TRBJ1-2 and V is TRBV5-4; possibly TRBD1 for D (6 bases). V lost 5 bases and J lost 6, with 17 bases in between. The CDR3 sequence is 14 residues long. From germline, CDR1 is SGHNT and CDR2 YYREEE (reference sequence). CDR3 coding DNA: TGTGCCAGCAGTTATGGACAGTATGGGGATGGCTACACCTTC. Translation: CASSYGQYGDGYTF.

The chain carries TRBV19 and TRBJ2-6; D is uncertain. Germline V gives CDR1 LNHDA, CDR2 SQIVND (reference sequence). This CDR3 contains 15 residues. Trimming took 6 bases from V and 0 from J, leaving 9 bases between them. The CDR3 coding sequence is TGTGCCAGTAGCCACAGCCGCTCTGGGGCCAACGTCCTGACTTTC. As protein: CASSHSRSGANVLTF.

This rearrangement joins TRBV4-3 to TRBJ1-5, with unresolved D. The germline V gene has CDR1 LGHNA and CDR2 YSLEER. V lost 1 base to trimming and J lost 5 bases, with 6 bases between them. The CDR3 is 13 residues long. The CDR3 DNA reads TGCGCCAGCAGCCAAGGTATTGATCAGCCCCAGCATTTT. This encodes CASSQGIDQPQHF.

V usage is TRBV15 and J usage is TRBJ1-4; a weak D match, TRBD1 (5 bases). The V and J ends lost 1 base and 4 bases respectively, with 10 bases between them. CDR3 length equals 15 residues. The germline V gene encodes CDR1 LNHNV and CDR2 YYDKDF (reference sequence). The CDR3 here is CATSRVQGINEKLFF. The CDR3 coding sequence is TGTGCCACCAGCAGAGTCCAGGGTATTAATGAAAAACTGTTTTTT.

V gene TRBV25-1 combines with J gene TRBJ2-6; D might be TRBD1 (6 bases). Germline CDR1 is MGHDK and CDR2 is SYGVNS. CDR3 length: 16 amino acids. V gave up 4 bases and J gave up 0 bases, with 10 bases separating them. CDR3 DNA: TGTGCCAGCAGTGCGGACAGACCCTCTGGGGCCAACGTCCTGACTTTC. This sequence encodes CASSADRPSGANVLTF.